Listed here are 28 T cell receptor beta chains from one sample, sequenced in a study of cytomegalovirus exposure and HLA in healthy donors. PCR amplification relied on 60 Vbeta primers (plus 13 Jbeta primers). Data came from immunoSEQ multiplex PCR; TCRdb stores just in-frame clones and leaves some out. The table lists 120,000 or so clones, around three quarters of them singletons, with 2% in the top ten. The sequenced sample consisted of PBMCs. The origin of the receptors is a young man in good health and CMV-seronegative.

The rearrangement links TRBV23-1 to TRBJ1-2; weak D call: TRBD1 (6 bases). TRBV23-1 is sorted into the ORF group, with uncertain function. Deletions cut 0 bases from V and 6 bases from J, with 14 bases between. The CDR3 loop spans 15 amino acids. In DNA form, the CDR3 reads TGCGCCAGCAGTCAATCGGTTAGGACAGAGGATGGCTACACCTTC. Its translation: CASSQSVRTEDGYTF.

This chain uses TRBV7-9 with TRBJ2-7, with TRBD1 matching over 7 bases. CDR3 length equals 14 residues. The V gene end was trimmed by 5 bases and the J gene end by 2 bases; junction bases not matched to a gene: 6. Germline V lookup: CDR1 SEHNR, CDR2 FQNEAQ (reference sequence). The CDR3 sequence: CASSLGTATYEQYF. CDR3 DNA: TGTGCCAGCAGCCTCGGGACAGCTACCTACGAGCAGTACTTC.

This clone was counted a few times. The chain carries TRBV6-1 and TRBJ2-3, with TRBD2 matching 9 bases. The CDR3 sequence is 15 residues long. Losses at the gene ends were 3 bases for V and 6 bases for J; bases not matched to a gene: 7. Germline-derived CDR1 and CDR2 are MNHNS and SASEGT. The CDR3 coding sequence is TGTGCCAGCAGTGAGAATAGCGGGGGTACGGATACGCAGTATTTT. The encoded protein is CASSENSGGTDTQYF.

DNA for the CDR3: TGCGCCAGCAGCATCGCAGGGGGCTCCACAGATACGCAGTATTTT. Amino acid sequence: CASSIAGGSTDTQYF. V is TRBV4-1 and J is TRBJ2-3, with TRBD1 matching 8 bases. V shed 5 bases, J shed 2 bases, and the junction held 6 bases outside the gene matches. The V gene's germline CDR1 is MGHRA and CDR2 YSYEKL. The CDR3 consists of 15 residues.

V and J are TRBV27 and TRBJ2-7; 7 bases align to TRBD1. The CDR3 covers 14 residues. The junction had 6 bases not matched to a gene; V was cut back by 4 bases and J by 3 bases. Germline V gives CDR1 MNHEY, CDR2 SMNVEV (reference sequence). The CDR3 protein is CASSSTTGYYEQYF. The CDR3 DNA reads TGTGCCAGCAGTTCCACGACAGGGTACTACGAGCAGTACTTC.

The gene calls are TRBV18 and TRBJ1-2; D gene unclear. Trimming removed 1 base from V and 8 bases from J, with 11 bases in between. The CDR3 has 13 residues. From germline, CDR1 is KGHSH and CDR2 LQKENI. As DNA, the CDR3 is TGTGCCAGCTCACCACGAGATGGAGACGGCTACACCTTC. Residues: CASSPRDGDGYTF.

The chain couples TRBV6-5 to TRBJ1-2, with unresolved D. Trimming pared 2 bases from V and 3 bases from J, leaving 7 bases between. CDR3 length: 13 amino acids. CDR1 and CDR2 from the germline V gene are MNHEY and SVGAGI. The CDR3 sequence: CASSYGGYYGYTF. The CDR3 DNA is TGTGCCAGCAGTTACGGAGGGTACTATGGCTACACCTTC.

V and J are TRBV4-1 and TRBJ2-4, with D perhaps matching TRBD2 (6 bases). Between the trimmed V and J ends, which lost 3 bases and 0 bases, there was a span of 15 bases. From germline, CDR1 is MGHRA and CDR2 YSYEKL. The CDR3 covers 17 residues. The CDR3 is CASSQPVSGKAKNIQYF. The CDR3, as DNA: TGCGCCAGCAGCCAGCCGGTTAGCGGCAAAGCCAAAAACATTCAGTACTTC.

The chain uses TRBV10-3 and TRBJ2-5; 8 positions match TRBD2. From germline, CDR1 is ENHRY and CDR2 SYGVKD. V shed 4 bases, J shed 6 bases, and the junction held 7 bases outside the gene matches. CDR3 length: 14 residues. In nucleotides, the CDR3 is TGTGCCATCAGTGCGGGCGGGAGGTCAAAGACCCAGTACTTC. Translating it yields CAISAGGRSKTQYF.

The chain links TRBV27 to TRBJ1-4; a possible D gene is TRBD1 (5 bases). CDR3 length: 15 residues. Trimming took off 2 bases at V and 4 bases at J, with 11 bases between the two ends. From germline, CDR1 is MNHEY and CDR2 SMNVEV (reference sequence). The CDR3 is CASSLLWGLNEKLFF. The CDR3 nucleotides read TGTGCCAGCAGTTTACTTTGGGGCCTTAATGAAAAACTGTTTTTT.

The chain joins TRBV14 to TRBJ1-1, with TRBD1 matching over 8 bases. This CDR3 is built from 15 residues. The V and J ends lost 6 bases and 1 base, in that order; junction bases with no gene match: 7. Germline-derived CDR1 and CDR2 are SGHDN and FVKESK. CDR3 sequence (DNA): TGTGCCAGCAGACCTCGACAGGGGAAGAACACTGAAGCTTTCTTT. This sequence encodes CASRPRQGKNTEAFF.

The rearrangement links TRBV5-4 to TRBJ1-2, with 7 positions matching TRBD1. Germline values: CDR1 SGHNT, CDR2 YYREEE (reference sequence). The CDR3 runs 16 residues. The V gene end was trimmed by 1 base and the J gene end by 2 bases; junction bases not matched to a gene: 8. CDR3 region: CASSLRGGSLNYGYTF. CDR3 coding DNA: TGTGCCAGCAGCTTGAGAGGGGGCAGCTTAAACTATGGCTACACCTTC.

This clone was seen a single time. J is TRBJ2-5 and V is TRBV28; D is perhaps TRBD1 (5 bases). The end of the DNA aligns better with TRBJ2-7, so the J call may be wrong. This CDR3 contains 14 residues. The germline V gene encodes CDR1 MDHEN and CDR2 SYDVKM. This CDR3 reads CASSVTAQRYEQYF. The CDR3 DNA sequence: TGTGCCAGCAGTGTGACAGCTCAGCGCTACGAGCAGTACTTC.

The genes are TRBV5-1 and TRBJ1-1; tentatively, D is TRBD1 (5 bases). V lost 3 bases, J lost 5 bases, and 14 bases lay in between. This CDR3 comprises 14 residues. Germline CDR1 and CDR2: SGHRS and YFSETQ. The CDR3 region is CASSYQPGGTEAFF. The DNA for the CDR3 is TGCGCCAGCAGCTACCAGCCCGGGGGAACTGAAGCTTTCTTT.

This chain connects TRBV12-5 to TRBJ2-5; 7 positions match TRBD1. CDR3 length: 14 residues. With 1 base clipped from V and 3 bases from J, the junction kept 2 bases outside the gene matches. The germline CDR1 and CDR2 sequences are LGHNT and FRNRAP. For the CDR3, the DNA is TGTGCTAGTGGTTTGGGACAGGGCGAAGAGACCCAGTACTTC. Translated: CASGLGQGEETQYF.

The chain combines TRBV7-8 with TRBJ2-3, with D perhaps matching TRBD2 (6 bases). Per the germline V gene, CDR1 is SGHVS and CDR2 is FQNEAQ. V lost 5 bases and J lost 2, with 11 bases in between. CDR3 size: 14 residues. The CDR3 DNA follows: TGTGCCAGCAGCGCGGGGAGGCCCACAGATACGCAGTATTTT. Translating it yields CASSAGRPTDTQYF.

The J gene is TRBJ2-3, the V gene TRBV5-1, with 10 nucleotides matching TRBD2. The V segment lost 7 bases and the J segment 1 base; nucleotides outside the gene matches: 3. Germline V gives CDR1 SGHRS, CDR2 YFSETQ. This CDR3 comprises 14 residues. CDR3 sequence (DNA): TGCGCCAGCCATGGGACTAGCGGCACAGATACGCAGTATTTT. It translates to CASHGTSGTDTQYF.

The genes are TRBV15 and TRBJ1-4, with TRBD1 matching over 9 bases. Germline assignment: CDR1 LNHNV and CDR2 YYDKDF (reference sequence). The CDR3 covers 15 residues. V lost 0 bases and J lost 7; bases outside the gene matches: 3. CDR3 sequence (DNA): TGTGCCACCAGCAGAGATCGACAGGGGGGTGAAAAACTGTTTTTT. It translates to CATSRDRQGGEKLFF.

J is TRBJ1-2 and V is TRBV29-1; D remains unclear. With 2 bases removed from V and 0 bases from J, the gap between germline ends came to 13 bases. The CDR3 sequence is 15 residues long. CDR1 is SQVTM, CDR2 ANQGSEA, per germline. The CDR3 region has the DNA TGCAGCGTTGAATCACCTCCGGGAGCTAACTATGGCTACACCTTC. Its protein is CSVESPPGANYGYTF. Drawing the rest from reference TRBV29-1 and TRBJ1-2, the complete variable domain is SAVISQKPSRDICQRGTSLTIQCQVDSQVTMMFWYRQQPGQSLTLIATANQGSEATYESGFVIDKFPISRPNLTFSTLTVSNMSPEDSSIYLCSVESPPGANYGYTFGSGTRLTVV.

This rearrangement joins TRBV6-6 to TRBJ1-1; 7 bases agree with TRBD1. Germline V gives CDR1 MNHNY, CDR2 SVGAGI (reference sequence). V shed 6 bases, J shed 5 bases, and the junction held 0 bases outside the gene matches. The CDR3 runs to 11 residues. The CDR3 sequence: CASRQGTEAFF. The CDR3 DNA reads TGTGCCAGCAGACAGGGGACTGAAGCTTTCTTT.

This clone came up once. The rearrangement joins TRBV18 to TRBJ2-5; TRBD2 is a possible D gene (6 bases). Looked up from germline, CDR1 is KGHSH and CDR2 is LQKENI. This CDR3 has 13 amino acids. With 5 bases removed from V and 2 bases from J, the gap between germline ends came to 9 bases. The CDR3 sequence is CASSAGLQETQYF. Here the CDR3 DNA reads TGTGCCAGCTCAGCGGGACTTCAAGAGACCCAGTACTTC.

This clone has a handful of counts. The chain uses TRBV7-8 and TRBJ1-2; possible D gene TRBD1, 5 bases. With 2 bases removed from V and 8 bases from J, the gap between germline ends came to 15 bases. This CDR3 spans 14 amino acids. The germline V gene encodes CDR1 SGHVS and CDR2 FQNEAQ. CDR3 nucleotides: TGTGCCAGCAGCTTAACCGACAGCCAAGGGGGCTACACCTTC. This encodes CASSLTDSQGGYTF.

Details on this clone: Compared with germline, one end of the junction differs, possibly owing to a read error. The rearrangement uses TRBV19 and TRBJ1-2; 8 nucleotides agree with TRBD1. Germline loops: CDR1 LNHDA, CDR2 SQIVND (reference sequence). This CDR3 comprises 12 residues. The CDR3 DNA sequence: TGTGCCAGTATGACACTGGGACAGGCCAGCTTCTTC. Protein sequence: CASMTLGQASFF.

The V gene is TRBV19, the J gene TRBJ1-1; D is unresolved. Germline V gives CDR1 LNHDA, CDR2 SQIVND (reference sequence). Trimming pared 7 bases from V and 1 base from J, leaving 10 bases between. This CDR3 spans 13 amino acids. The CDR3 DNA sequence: TGTGCCAGTACCCCCCCCGGGAACACTGAAGCTTTCTTT. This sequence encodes CASTPPGNTEAFF.

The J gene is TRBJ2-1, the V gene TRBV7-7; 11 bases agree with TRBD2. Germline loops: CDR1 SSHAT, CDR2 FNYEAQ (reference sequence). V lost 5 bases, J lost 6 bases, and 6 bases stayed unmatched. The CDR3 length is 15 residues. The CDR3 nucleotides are TGTGCCAGCAGCCCCCGACTAGCGGGGAGCAATGAGCAGTTCTTC. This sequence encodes CASSPRLAGSNEQFF. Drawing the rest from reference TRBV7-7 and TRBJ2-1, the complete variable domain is GAGVSQSPRYKVTKRGQDVTLRCDPISSHATLYWYQQALGQGPEFLTYFNYEAQPDKSGLPSDRFSAERPEGSISTLTIQRTEQRDSAMYRCASSPRLAGSNEQFFGPGTRLTVL.

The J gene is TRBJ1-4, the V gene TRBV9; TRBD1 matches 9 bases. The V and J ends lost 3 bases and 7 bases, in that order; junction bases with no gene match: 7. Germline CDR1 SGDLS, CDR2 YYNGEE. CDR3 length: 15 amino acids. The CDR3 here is CASSETGTGFEKLFF. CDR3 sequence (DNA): TGTGCCAGCAGCGAAACCGGGACAGGGTTTGAAAAACTGTTTTTT.

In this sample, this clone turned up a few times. The CDR3 DNA sequence: TGTGCCAGCTCACCGATCCAGGGGAGCGAGCAGTACTTC. Translation gives CASSPIQGSEQYF. The chain carries TRBV18 and TRBJ2-7; D possibly corresponds to TRBD1 (6 bases). The CDR3 covers 13 residues. In germline, CDR1 is KGHSH, CDR2 LQKENI. V shed 3 bases and J shed 6 bases, with 12 bases lying between them.

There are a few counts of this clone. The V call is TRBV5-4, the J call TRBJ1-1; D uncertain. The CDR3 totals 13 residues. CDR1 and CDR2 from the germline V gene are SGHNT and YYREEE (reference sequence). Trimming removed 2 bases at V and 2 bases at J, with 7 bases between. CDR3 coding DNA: TGTGCCAGCAGCTTTCCAGGCAACACTGAAGCTTTCTTT. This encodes CASSFPGNTEAFF.